This T cell receptor (beta chain) was captured by sequencing in a study of blood T cell repertoires in COVID-19. From germline, CDR1 is LNHNV and CDR2 YYDKDF (reference sequence). The CDR3 consists of 15 residues. The trim removed 6 bases at V and 1 base at J, leaving 4 bases unmatched. Enrollment of patients from Seattle took place during active infection, with longitudinal follow-up. Measured with immunoSEQ multiplex PCR; TCRdb has only the in-frame clones, and not every one. The sample yields some 180,000 clones, approximately 83% seen once. The sequence was collected from a woman aged 40 to 50 with COVID-19, enrolled during active disease. This chain connects TRBV15 to TRBJ1-3; 9 bases agree with TRBD1. Sequencing was carried out using peripheral blood. CDR3 bases: TGTGCCACCAGGAGGGACAGGGCGTCTGGAAACACCATATATTTT. Translation: CATRRDRASGNTIYF.